This T cell receptor (beta chain) was documented in a study of monozygotic twins with inflammatory bowel disease. The template-switching step introduced UMIs that carried a 6-nucleotide sample barcode. TCRdb re-called the 5' RACE reads; one entry per CDR3 protein, DNA not given. This sample's clone table lists 140,000 to 150,000 distinct CDR3 sequences. General study results and limits: No difference was seen in repertoire similarity between concordant and discordant twins, possibly from limited power.

To note about this clonotype: Antigen: not known.

CDR3 size: 14 residues. From germline, CDR1 is SGHRS and CDR2 YFSETQ. This rearrangement joins TRBV5-1 to TRBJ2-5. The sequenced sample was blood. This TCR was recovered from a human donor with ulcerative colitis or Crohn's disease, or a healthy co-twin of an affected twin (not recorded which). This chain's CDR3 is CASSLLTSQETQYF.